This T cell receptor beta chain emerged from a study of OX40 agonist ivuxolimab in advanced cancers. Study summary: Partial responses were achieved by three patients: one hepatocellular carcinoma, two cutaneous melanoma.

The repertoire was sequenced with immunoSEQ multiplex PCR; TCRdb's copy has only in-frame clones and lacks some. The sample contains tens of thousands of clones, 90% to 95% of which appear only once. As regards this clone: Its target is unknown.

Study-wide results and limits: By week 6 at 0.1 to 3.0 mg/kg, blood CD4+ and CD8+ T cells had expanded clonally.

The specimen comprised CD4+ or CD8+ T cells sorted from blood, sampled in a trial of the OX40 agonist ivuxolimab. The clonotype originates from an adult with an advanced solid tumor such as melanoma, head and neck, liver or kidney cancer.

CDR3: CAISETSGQYEQYF. CDR3 nucleotides: TGTGCCATCAGTGAGACTAGCGGGCAATACGAGCAGTACTTC. The chain recombines TRBV10-3 with TRBJ2-7; 9 bases map to TRBD2. CDR3 size: 14 residues. Germline trimming cut 2 bases from V and 4 bases from J; bases unmatched to any gene: 3. CDR1 ENHRY and CDR2 SYGVKD come from the germline V gene.